The rows below give T cell receptor beta chains drawn from one sample of a study of blood T cells in healthy people across ages. Each CDR3 protein is one row after TCRdb ran MiXCR on the 5' RACE reads. This sample yields 870,000 or so distinct CDR3 sequences, of which more than 25% are seen a single time; around 15% belongs to the top ten. Sequencing used blood. The receptors derive from a woman older than 75 in good health. CDR3s include the opening cysteine and the closing phenylalanine or tryptophan. D genes are given only for firm matches. For some rows the clone size is stated as once, few or many, or as a class when expanded; others skip it.

J gene | D gene | clone size | V gene | CDR3 DNA | CDR3 protein
TRBJ2-5 | TRBD1 | NA | TRBV18 | TGTGCCAGCTCACCGCCCGACCGGGACAGCTTCCCCCAGTACTTC | CASSPPDRDSFPQYF
TRBJ1-2 | NA | many | TRBV6-2/TRBV6-3 | TGTGCCAGCAGCGAGCGGGGTGGCTACACCTTC | CASSERGGYTF
TRBJ2-3 | NA | many | TRBV24-1 | TGTGCCACCAGTGAGCAGAGTCCAGATACGCAGTATTTT | CATSEQSPDTQYF
TRBJ1-4 | TRBD1 | NA | TRBV9 | TGTGCCAGCAGCACGGAGACGACAGGGGGTCGAGAAAAACTGTTTTTT | CASSTETTGGREKLFF
TRBJ1-4 | NA | NA | TRBV7-2 | TGTGCCAGCAGCATAAAGTCAACTAATGAAAAACTGTTTTTT | CASSIKSTNEKLFF
TRBJ1-4 | NA | few | TRBV2 | TGTGCCAGCAGTGTTTTGTCAGGTTATGAAAAACTGTTTTTT | CASSVLSGYEKLFF
TRBJ2-7 | TRBD2 | few | TRBV12-3/TRBV12-4 | TGTGCCAGCAGAAGCGGGACTCATAATCAGTACAATGAGCAGTACTTC | CASRSGTHNQYNEQYF
TRBJ2-3 | NA | few | TRBV12-3/TRBV12-4 | TGTGCCAGCAGTTTCGGAATAGCGGTGACCGCAGATACGCAGTATTTT | CASSFGIAVTADTQYF
TRBJ2-7 | NA | NA | TRBV6-6 | TGTGCCAGCAGTTACGCCGTGACCTACGAGCAGTACTTC | CASSYAVTYEQYF
TRBJ2-5 | NA | NA | TRBV5-1 | TGCGCCAGCAGCGACGAAAGGGGGGTATCGGAGACCCAGTACTTC | CASSDERGVSETQYF
TRBJ2-3 | NA | few | TRBV2 | TGTGCCAGAAAAAGTCCCACAGATACGCAGTATTTT | CARKSPTDTQYF
TRBJ1-1 | TRBD1 | NA | TRBV30 | TGTGCCCTAGGGACAGGGAAACAGAACACTGAAGCTTTCTTT | CALGTGKQNTEAFF
TRBJ1-6 | NA | NA | TRBV2 | TGTGCCAGCAGTGCAGAGACAGGTTTCTTAAGCTCACCCCTCCACTTT | CASSAETGFLSSPLHF
TRBJ2-5 | TRBD2 | many | TRBV6-5 | TGTGCCAGCAGTTACCGGGAGGAACAAGAGACCCAGTACTTC | CASSYREEQETQYF
TRBJ2-3 | TRBD2 | few | TRBV10-1 | TGCGCCAGCAGTGTAAGACTAGCCACAGATACGCAGTATTTT | CASSVRLATDTQYF
TRBJ2-7 | NA | many | TRBV7-2 | TGTGCCAGCAGACTAGGGTGGGGGCCCGTCTACGAGCAGTACTTC | CASRLGWGPVYEQYF
TRBJ1-1 | NA | NA | TRBV11-2 | TGTGCCAGCACCTTGGGTTCACTCGTGGGAACTGAAGCTTTCTTT | CASTLGSLVGTEAFF
TRBJ1-2 | NA | many | TRBV7-2 | TGTGCCAGCAGCTTACAGGAAACCTATGGCTACACCTTC | CASSLQETYGYTF
TRBJ1-1 | NA | many | TRBV12-3/TRBV12-4 | TGTGCCAGCACCCACGAGGAGGGCCGAACTGAAGCTTTCTTT | CASTHEEGRTEAFF
TRBJ2-3 | TRBD2 | few | TRBV24-1 | TGTGCCACCAGTGATTTGAGCGGGGGATTCACAGATACGCAGTATTTT | CATSDLSGGFTDTQYF
TRBJ1-1 | NA | few | TRBV7-2 | TGTGCCAGCAGCCCGGACAGTAAGAACACTGAAGCTTTCTTT | CASSPDSKNTEAFF
TRBJ2-5 | NA | many | TRBV13 | TGTGCCAGCAGCTCTCTCTCTTCAGGGGAATGGGAGACCCAGTACTTC | CASSSLSSGEWETQYF
TRBJ1-6 | TRBD1 | NA | TRBV20-1 | TGCAGTGCCCCGGGACAGGGAAATTCACCCCTCCACTTT | CSAPGQGNSPLHF
TRBJ2-6 | NA | many | TRBV2 | TGTGCCAGCACCCAAAGGGAATCTGGGGCCAACGTCCTGACTTTC | CASTQRESGANVLTF
TRBJ2-5 | TRBD1 | NA | TRBV2 | TGTGCCAGCAGTGGGACAGGGGTCTGGGCGGGTGAAGAGACCCAGTACTTC | CASSGTGVWAGEETQYF
TRBJ2-7 | TRBD2 | NA | TRBV5-1 | TGCGCCAGCAGCTTGACTAGCGGGATTTACGAGCAGTACTTC | CASSLTSGIYEQYF
TRBJ2-5 | NA | many | TRBV6-2/TRBV6-3 | TGTGCCAGCAGAGACCCGCCGGAGACCCAGTACTTC | CASRDPPETQYF
TRBJ2-3 | NA | NA | TRBV6-5 | TGTGCCAGCAGTTACTCGACTAGTCCTACGCAGTATTTT | CASSYSTSPTQYF
TRBJ1-1 | NA | many | TRBV6-2/TRBV6-3 | TGTGCCAGCAGTTCCACGGGCGCGGCCCCTGAAGCTTTCTTT | CASSSTGAAPEAFF
TRBJ2-5 | TRBD1 | NA | TRBV20-1 | TGCAGTGCTGGGTCCGCATTACAGGGGGCTTGGCAGTACTTC | CSAGSALQGAWQYF
TRBJ2-5 | NA | NA | TRBV5-1 | TGCGCCAGCAGCTTGACGACCCCGGGGCGAGAGACCCAGTACTTC | CASSLTTPGRETQYF
TRBJ1-5 | TRBD1 | few | TRBV6-5 | TGTGCCAGCAGTTTGCCGGGACAGAATCAGCCCCAGCATTTT | CASSLPGQNQPQHF
TRBJ2-1 | TRBD2 | few | TRBV20-1 | TGCAGTGCTAGGAGGGCTAGCGGGGGTTTATACAATGAGCAGTTCTTC | CSARRASGGLYNEQFF
TRBJ2-3 | NA | few | TRBV15 | TGTGCCACCAGCAGACGGGACACACGCACAGATACGCAGTATTTT | CATSRRDTRTDTQYF
TRBJ2-4 | TRBD1 | NA | TRBV12-3/TRBV12-4 | TGTGCCAGCAGTTTAGAAAGGGACAGGGGCCTCAAAAACATTCAGTACTTC | CASSLERDRGLKNIQYF
TRBJ1-2 | TRBD1 | many | TRBV28 | TGTGCCAGCAGTTTAGGTCAGGGGGTTGGCTACACCTTC | CASSLGQGVGYTF
TRBJ2-3 | TRBD2 | NA | TRBV12-3/TRBV12-4 | TGTGCCAGCAGTTTAGCTTTAAGCGGGGTGGGATCGGATACGCAGTATTTT | CASSLALSGVGSDTQYF
TRBJ2-3 | NA | many | TRBV7-2 | TGTGCCAGCAGCTTAGTTCTTTCAGGCGTAGATACGCAGTATTTT | CASSLVLSGVDTQYF
TRBJ1-1 | NA | many | TRBV7-9 | TGTGCCAGCAGCCCCGCCGGGACACAGAACACTGAAGCTTTCTTT | CASSPAGTQNTEAFF
TRBJ2-7 | TRBD2 | once | TRBV12-3/TRBV12-4 | TGTGCCAGCGGGGGGGGTGCAGGCGAGCAGTACTTC | CASGGGAGEQYF
TRBJ2-7 | NA | many | TRBV27 | TGTGCCAGCAGTTTATCCCCGGGTAGAAGCTCCTACGAGCAGTACTTC | CASSLSPGRSSYEQYF
TRBJ1-6 | NA | few | TRBV6-1 | TGTGCCAGCATCGACAGCTCCTATAATTCACCCCTCCACTTT | CASIDSSYNSPLHF
TRBJ1-1 | NA | few | TRBV20-1 | TGCAGTGCCTCGGCCCTGGGGGACACTGAAGCTTTCTTT | CSASALGDTEAFF
TRBJ1-1 | NA | NA | TRBV30 | TGTGCCTATATGAGGCAGGGCTACACTGAAGCTTTCTTT | CAYMRQGYTEAFF
TRBJ2-7 | NA | many | TRBV5-1 | TGCGCCAGCAGTTTCAACGGGGGCGGGGATTACGAGCAGTACTTC | CASSFNGGGDYEQYF
TRBJ1-6 | NA | few | TRBV3-1 | TGTGCCAGCAGCCAAGAAGGGGGGCGTTCACCCCTCCACTTT | CASSQEGGRSPLHF
TRBJ1-3 | NA | NA | TRBV20-1 | TGCAGTGCACAGGGCATATTCGGAAACACCATATATTTT | CSAQGIFGNTIYF
TRBJ2-5 | NA | many | TRBV12-3/TRBV12-4 | TGTGCCAGCAGTTGGGGCGAGGACGGGACCCAGTACTTC | CASSWGEDGTQYF
TRBJ2-3 | TRBD2 | NA | TRBV20-1 | TGCAGCGCTAGTCTAGCGGGGGGGCACACAGATACGCAGTATTTT | CSASLAGGHTDTQYF
TRBJ2-3 | NA | many | TRBV5-1 | TGCGCCAGCAGCTTGGGCAGGGCGCGCACAGATACGCAGTATTTT | CASSLGRARTDTQYF
TRBJ1-2 | NA | few | TRBV5-8 | TGTGCCAGCATCAATGCGGGTCTTAACTATGGCTACACCTTC | CASINAGLNYGYTF
TRBJ2-1 | TRBD2 | NA | TRBV7-9 | TGTGCCAGCAGCTTAAAGGGGCTAGCGGGGGGGATTTACAATGAGCAGTTCTTC | CASSLKGLAGGIYNEQFF
TRBJ2-6 | NA | many | TRBV5-1 | TGCGCCAGCAGCCCTACTTCTAGCGCTGGGGCCAACGTCCTGACTTTC | CASSPTSSAGANVLTF
TRBJ1-1 | NA | few | TRBV9 | TGTGCCAGCAGCGTAGTCCCGACAGTTATGAACACTGAAGCTTTCTTT | CASSVVPTVMNTEAFF
TRBJ2-3 | NA | many | TRBV7-2 | TGTGCCAGCAGCCCCGTCGAGGCGCAGTATTTT | CASSPVEAQYF
TRBJ2-1 | TRBD1 | few | TRBV28 | TGTGCCAGCAGCAATGCCCGGGACAGACTCTACAATGAGCAGTTCTTC | CASSNARDRLYNEQFF
TRBJ2-5 | TRBD2 | many | TRBV30 | TGTGCCTGGGCTAGCGGGGGCAGGGAGACCCAGTACTTC | CAWASGGRETQYF
TRBJ1-6 | NA | many | TRBV6-5 | TGTGCCAGCAGCGCATTCGCGGCCGGGAATTCACCCCTCCACTTT | CASSAFAAGNSPLHF
TRBJ2-5 | TRBD2 | many | TRBV5-1 | TGCGCCAGCAGTCGTGGGACTAGCGGCCTCCAAGAGACCCAGTACTTC | CASSRGTSGLQETQYF